These 22 T cell receptor beta chains came from one sample sequenced in a study of read filtering for tumor transcriptome and immune sequencing. The library was built from roughly 400 ng RNA with molecular barcoded adaptors for alpha/delta and beta/gamma chains. One entry per CDR3 protein results from TCRdb running MiXCR on the reads. Of roughly 56,000 distinct CDR3 sequences detected, around 21% appear once; the ten largest clones hold about 14%. Material for sequencing was a population of CD138-negative cells sorted from bone marrow. Receptors originate from a donor at least 40 years old with multiple myeloma.

This clonotype showed up many times. V usage is TRBV9 and J usage is TRBJ1-1; TRBD1 matches at 7 bases. V was clipped by 4 bases and J by 0 bases; unmatched bases: 6. Germline V gene lookup returns CDR1 SGDLS and CDR2 YYNGEE. This CDR3 contains 15 residues. CDR3 in amino acids: CASSLSGTVNTEAFF. CDR3 nucleotide sequence: TGTGCCAGCAGCCTATCCGGGACAGTGAACACTGAAGCTTTCTTT.

In its sample, this clonotype was seen many times. The J gene is TRBJ2-7, the V gene TRBV10-3; the D gene is possibly TRBD2 (6 bases). V gave up 3 bases and J gave up 2 bases, with 17 bases separating them. This CDR3 has 16 residues. The germline CDR1 and CDR2 sequences are ENHRY and SYGVKD. Here the CDR3 reads CAISDPAEGPTYEQYF. DNA of the CDR3: TGTGCCATCAGTGACCCGGCGGAGGGCCCAACCTACGAGCAGTACTTC.

Remarks on this clonotype: This may come from a read error, since a much larger clone is one base off. The chain links TRBV20-1 to TRBJ1-4; no clear D. The CDR3 runs to 15 residues. Germline V gene lookup returns CDR1 DFQATT and CDR2 SNEGSKA (reference sequence). The CDR3 region has the DNA TGCGGTGCTAGAGATCCCTCTGGACGAGCTGAAAAACTGTTTTTT. It specifies CGARDPSGRAEKLFF.

This clonotype came up many times. V and J are TRBV5-1 and TRBJ2-3; 10 bases are shared with TRBD2. V shed 4 bases, J shed 8 bases, and the junction held 13 bases outside the gene matches. This CDR3 has 16 amino acids. Per germline, CDR1 SGHRS and CDR2 YFSETQ. The chain's CDR3 is CASSVPLAGGTSTQYF. The CDR3 nucleotides are TGCGCCAGCAGCGTACCATTAGCGGGAGGTACCAGTACGCAGTATTTT.

This clonotype was seen repeatedly, ten times or more. The chain couples TRBV5-1 to TRBJ2-1; D is unclear. This CDR3 comprises 15 residues. Looked up from germline, CDR1 is SGHRS and CDR2 is YFSETQ. Trimming shortened V by 2 bases and J by 3 bases, and 12 bases separated the two germline ends. CDR3 DNA sequence: TGCGCCAGCAGCTTCCCCATGGGCGGCTACAATGAGCAGTTCTTC. Protein product: CASSFPMGGYNEQFF.

Many counts were recorded for this clonotype. The rearrangement uses TRBV6-2 or TRBV6-3 and TRBJ2-1, with D maybe TRBD2 (6 bases). This CDR3 has 14 amino acids. V lost 5 bases, J lost 2 bases, and 10 bases lay in between. Germline V lookup: CDR1 MNHEY, CDR2 SVGEGT. The CDR3 sequence is CASSRGLPYNEQFF. CDR3 sequence (DNA): TGTGCCAGCAGTAGAGGACTACCCTACAATGAGCAGTTCTTC.

This clonotype was found many times. The chain recombines TRBV6-1 with TRBJ1-3; D perhaps matches TRBD1 (5 bases). There are 15 residues in the CDR3. Germline V lookup: CDR1 MNHNS, CDR2 SASEGT. Deletions cut 8 bases from V and 1 base from J, with 15 bases between. The CDR3: CASSQRGLSGNTIYF. The CDR3 DNA sequence: TGTGCCAGCTCCCAAAGGGGACTTTCTGGAAACACCATATATTTT.

This clonotype was counted between two and nine times. V gene TRBV12-3 or TRBV12-4 combines with J gene TRBJ2-7, with D possibly called TRBD1 or TRBD2 (5 bases each). There are 15 residues in the CDR3. The V end lost 8 bases, the J end lost 6 bases, and 23 bases lay between the germline ends. The DNA of the CDR3 is TGTGCCAGCTCAAGGGGACCAGGGTCGTTCACCGAGCAGTACTTC. Translation: CASSRGPGSFTEQYF.

Of note for this clonotype: Possible read error: a much larger clone is one base away. The genes are TRBV10-3 and TRBJ2-5, with 7 bases lining up with TRBD1. Germline lookup yields CDR1 ENHRY and CDR2 SYGVKD. The CDR3 extends over 14 amino acids. CDR3 sequence (DNA): TGTGCCATCACTGAGGGACAGTACCAAGAGACCCAGTACTTC. Translating it yields CAITEGQYQETQYF.

The V gene is TRBV19, the J gene TRBJ2-2; the match to TRBD1 covers 9 bases. Germline assignment: CDR1 LNHDA and CDR2 SQIVND (reference sequence). Germline trimming cut 4 bases from V and 6 bases from J; bases unmatched to any gene: 9. The CDR3 runs to 16 residues. The CDR3 nucleotides read TGTGCCAGTAGTAAAACAGGGGGCGCGGCGGCCGGGGAGCTGTTTTTT. Residues: CASSKTGGAAAGELFF.

In its sample, this clonotype was seen many times. This sequence joins TRBV11-3 and TRBJ2-1, with TRBD2 matching over 13 bases. Trimming took 5 bases from V and 1 from J; bases not matched to a gene: 5. The CDR3 covers 17 residues. Germline values: CDR1 SGHNT, CDR2 YENEEA. The DNA for the CDR3 is TGTGCCAGCAGCCTACAGGGACTAGCGGGATCCTACAATGAGCAGTTCTTC. Protein: CASSLQGLAGSYNEQFF.

Comment on this clonotype: A single base is all that separates this from a far larger clone, so a read error is likely. CDR3 region: CASNYEGGPNEQFF. DNA for the CDR3: TGTGCCAGCAATTACGAAGGGGGACCAAATGAGCAGTTCTTC. The J gene is TRBJ2-1, the V gene TRBV6-5; D possibly corresponds to TRBD1 (6 bases). The length of the CDR3 is 14 residues. The germline gives CDR1 MNHEY, CDR2 SVGAGI.

This clonotype was picked up a small number of times. The CDR3 region is CASSPGEGRGPYEQYF. The CDR3 coding sequence is TGTGCCAGCAGCCCCGGGGAGGGAAGGGGGCCCTACGAGCAGTACTTC. V gene TRBV27 combines with J gene TRBJ2-7; D is tentatively TRBD1 or TRBD2 (7 bases each). Germline loops: CDR1 MNHEY, CDR2 SMNVEV (reference sequence). This CDR3 comprises 16 residues. V shed 6 bases and J shed 2 bases, with 20 bases lying between them.

Points on this clonotype: The CDR3 ends on some other residue instead of the conserved phenylalanine or tryptophan, so this is likely a read error. V usage is TRBV28 and J usage is TRBJ2-3; D tentatively fits TRBD1 or TRBD2 (6 bases each). The CDR3 totals 16 residues. Germline values: CDR1 MDHEN, CDR2 SYDVKM. The CDR3 loop is CAISPLLGGDADTQYL. DNA of the CDR3: TGTGCCATCAGTCCCTTGCTGGGGGGCGATGCAGATACGCAGTATTTA.

There are many counts of this clonotype. The rearrangement uses TRBV14 and TRBJ1-1; D is unclear. Germline assignment: CDR1 SGHDN and CDR2 FVKESK. Trimming took off 4 bases at V and 1 base at J, with 10 bases between the two ends. CDR3 length: 14 amino acids. In nucleotides, the CDR3 is TGTGCCAGCAGCCTGCGACCGAAGAACACTGAAGCTTTCTTT. It codes for CASSLRPKNTEAFF.

This clonotype was counted many times. This chain links TRBV12-5 with TRBJ2-5, with D perhaps TRBD1 (6 bases). The germline V and J ends were trimmed by 6 bases and 3 bases, with 14 bases remaining between them. This CDR3 is 14 amino acids long. Germline loops: CDR1 LGHNT, CDR2 FRNRAP. The CDR3 spells CASGQGQHEETQYF. As DNA, the CDR3 is TGTGCTAGTGGCCAGGGACAACACGAAGAGACCCAGTACTTC.

For this clonotype: A clone one base away is much larger, so this may be a read error. The CDR3 spells CASSHGQSYEQYF. The CDR3 region has the DNA TGTGCCAGCAGCCACGGACAGTCCTACGAGCAGTACTTC. This chain joins TRBV11-3 and TRBJ2-7; maybe TRBD1 (6 bases). Deletions cut 5 bases from V and 1 base from J, with 9 bases between. This CDR3 contains 13 residues. The V gene's germline CDR1 is SGHNT and CDR2 YENEEA.

This clonotype showed up many times. J is TRBJ2-1 and V is TRBV5-1; D is possibly TRBD1 (6 bases). CDR1 and CDR2 (germline): SGHRS, YFSETQ. Between the trimmed V and J ends, which lost 0 bases and 4 bases, there was a span of 11 bases. The CDR3 totals 15 residues. The CDR3: CASSLGDILYNEQFF. For the CDR3, the DNA is TGCGCCAGCAGCTTGGGGGACATTCTGTACAATGAGCAGTTCTTC.

A remark on this clonotype: One base away lies a much larger clone, so this may be a sequencing read error. This sequence joins TRBV6-5 and TRBJ2-5; no clear D. V was pared by 6 bases and J by 5 bases, with 10 bases between. The germline gives CDR1 MNHEY, CDR2 SVGAGI. This CDR3 is 12 amino acids long. CDR3 bases: TGTGCCAGCAGCGGCGTTATCGAGACCCAGTACTTC. It encodes CASSGVIETQYF.

The CDR3 protein is CASGRSSYEQYF. CDR3 in DNA: TGTGCCAGCGGACGGAGCTCCTACGAGCAGTACTTC. The rearrangement uses TRBV7-9 and TRBJ2-7; D gene uncertain. Trimming removed 8 bases from V and 0 bases from J, with 8 bases in between. Germline CDR1 is SEHNR and CDR2 is FQNEAQ (reference sequence). The CDR3 runs to 12 residues.

Concerning this clonotype itself: Since a much larger clone is just one base distant, this may be a read error. The chain combines TRBV20-1 with TRBJ2-7; the match to TRBD2 covers 9 bases. The CDR3 covers 15 residues. Germline V lookup: CDR1 DFQATT, CDR2 SNEGSKA (reference sequence). V lost 6 bases and J lost 4; bases outside the gene matches: 13. The CDR3 region is CSAITSGLTRYEQYF. The CDR3 DNA follows: TGCAGTGCCATCACTAGCGGGCTTACCCGTTACGAGCAGTACTTC.

This clonotype was seen a handful of times. This chain links TRBV30 with TRBJ1-2; D ambiguous. This CDR3 is 12 amino acids long. Germline CDR1 reads GTSNPN; CDR2 reads SVGIG (reference sequence). V was cut by 1 base and J by 5 bases, with 8 bases left in between. CDR3 sequence reads: CAWSGGAYGYTF. The CDR3, as DNA: TGTGCCTGGAGTGGAGGCGCTTATGGCTACACCTTC.